Following are 8 T cell receptor beta chains from one sample sequenced in a study of blood T cell repertoires in COVID-19. TCRdb's copy holds only in-frame clones and misses some; the assay was immunoSEQ multiplex PCR. The sample contains about 160,000 clones, roughly 85% of which appear only once. The specimen was peripheral blood. These TCRs come from a human donor with acute or convalescent COVID-19. The donor label of this sample is uncertain.

This chain uses TRBV7-7 with TRBJ2-3; TRBD2 agrees at 7 bases. The V gene's germline CDR1 is SSHAT and CDR2 FNYEAQ (reference sequence). This CDR3 contains 19 residues. V lost 2 bases and J lost 0; bases outside the gene matches: 14. DNA of the CDR3: TGTGCCAGCAGCTTAAAGGCGCGAGGGCTAGCGGTTAGCACAGATACGCAGTATTTT. Translating gives CASSLKARGLAVSTDTQYF.

The chain links TRBV7-2 to TRBJ1-4, with 10 bases that match TRBD1. The germline CDR1 and CDR2 sequences are SGHTA and FQGNSA. The junction had 9 bases not matched to a gene; V was cut back by 4 bases and J by 4 bases. There are 17 residues in the CDR3. The CDR3: CASSSGQGVGNNEKLFF. The CDR3 DNA follows: TGTGCCAGCAGCTCCGGACAGGGGGTGGGGAATAATGAAAAACTGTTTTTT.

This rearrangement joins TRBV7-3 to TRBJ1-2; 7 bases map to TRBD1. The CDR3 has 14 amino acids. The V and J ends lost 2 bases and 10 bases, in that order; junction bases with no gene match: 10. Germline assignment: CDR1 SGHTA and CDR2 FQGTGA. The CDR3 is CASSLDGTAWDYTF. The CDR3 nucleotides are TGTGCCAGCAGCTTAGACGGGACAGCTTGGGACTACACCTTC.

This clone has a handful of counts. The chain recombines TRBV10-1 with TRBJ1-1; D uncertain. There are 14 residues in the CDR3. With 8 bases removed from V and 7 bases from J, the gap between germline ends came to 20 bases. CDR1 WNHNN and CDR2 SYGVQD come from the germline V gene (reference sequence). As DNA, the CDR3 is TGCGCCAGCTCCGCGGGCGGGAGAGGTGGTGAAGCTTTCTTT. Protein: CASSAGGRGGEAFF.

This sequence joins TRBV6-5 and TRBJ1-1; D gene uncertain. There are 11 residues in the CDR3. The ends were cut back, 7 bases at V and 4 bases at J, with 7 bases in the middle. The germline CDR1 and CDR2 sequences are MNHEY and SVGAGI. CDR3 in DNA: TGTGCCAGCACCGGGAGCACTGAAGCTTTCTTT. Its translation: CASTGSTEAFF.

The rearrangement links TRBV3-1 (or the pseudogene TRBV3-2) to TRBJ1-1, with unresolved D. The CDR3 loop spans 14 amino acids. The V end was cut by 1 base, the J end by 2 bases, with 8 bases between. The germline V gene encodes CDR1 LGHDT and CDR2 YNNKEL (reference sequence). The CDR3 DNA follows: TGTGCCAGCAGCCAAGTAAACAGAAACACTGAAGCTTTCTTT. Translated, it gives CASSQVNRNTEAFF.

This clone was counted a single time. The V and J genes are TRBV19 and TRBJ1-4, with 7 bases lining up with TRBD1. V lost 6 bases and J lost 2; bases outside the gene matches: 9. Germline V CDR1 and CDR2: LNHDA, SQIVND (reference sequence). There are 16 residues in the CDR3. The CDR3, as DNA: TGTGCCAGTAGCGGAAACAGGGGTAGGACTAATGAAAAACTGTTTTTT. Its protein product is CASSGNRGRTNEKLFF.

This rearrangement joins TRBV5-6 to TRBJ2-5; D might be TRBD1 (7 bases). Per germline, CDR1 SGHDT and CDR2 YYEEEE. Trimming shortened V by 2 bases and J by 4 bases, and 12 bases separated the two germline ends. CDR3 length: 14 residues. CDR3 nucleotide sequence: TGTGCCAGCAGCTTTAGGAGGGGGCGAGAGACCCAGTACTTC. Protein product: CASSFRRGRETQYF.